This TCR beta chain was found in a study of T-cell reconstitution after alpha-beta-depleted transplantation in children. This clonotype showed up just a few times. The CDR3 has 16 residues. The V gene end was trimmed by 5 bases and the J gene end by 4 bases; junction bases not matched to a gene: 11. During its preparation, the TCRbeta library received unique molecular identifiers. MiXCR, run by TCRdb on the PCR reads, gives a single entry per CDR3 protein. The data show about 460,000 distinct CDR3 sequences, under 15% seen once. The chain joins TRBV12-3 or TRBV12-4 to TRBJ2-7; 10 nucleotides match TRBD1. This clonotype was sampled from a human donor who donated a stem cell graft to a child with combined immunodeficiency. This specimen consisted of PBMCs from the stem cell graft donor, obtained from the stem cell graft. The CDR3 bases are TGTGCCAGCAGTCCTTATTGGGACAGGGGTAGGTACGAGCAGTACTTC. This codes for CASSPYWDRGRYEQYF.